This TCR beta chain was retrieved from a study of shared clonotypes between healthy human individuals. Study in general: The study drew on two women and three men aged 18 to 49 as donors. Findings of the study overall: Donor scarcity curtailed the genetic and exposure-history diversity represented herein. Clonotypes that were shared across a few donors made up roughly 5% of naive CD4 clonotypes. Larger estimated richness was generally recorded for naive subsets relative to memory subsets.

Germline V gene data show CDR1 as SGHRS and CDR2 as YFSETQ. The CDR3 contains 16 residues. V dropped 7 bases and J dropped 0; count of bases not matched to a gene: 7. Concerning this clone itself: Antigen: not known.

Some clones are missing from TCRdb's copy, which holds only in-frame ones; the method was immunoSEQ multiplex PCR. The data hold around 1.4 million clones, with 98% observed a single time. This clonotype was obtained from a man aged 25-40 years in good health. The rearrangement joins TRBV5-1 to TRBJ2-3; 11 bases are a match to TRBD2. The sequencing input was naive CD4+ T cells sorted from blood. As for subset: CD45RA+ positively selected. The CDR3 nucleotides read TGCGCCAGCCGGCGGGGGACTAGCGGCAGCACAGATACGCAGTATTTT. Amino acid sequence: CASRRGTSGSTDTQYF.